These 4 T cell receptor beta chains were all obtained from the same sample, sequenced in a study of T cells in Graves' hyperthyroidism and ophthalmopathy. Authors of the study amplified TCR beta CDR3 regions from RNA transcripts. The TCR CDR3 first-round RT-PCR relied on the HTBI primer set. TCRdb re-called the multiplex PCR reads through MiXCR, storing one row per CDR3 protein. The repertoire consists of about 700,000 distinct CDR3 sequences, with about 15% occurring once and the leading ten covering 9.5% to 13%. Sequenced: blood. The receptors stem from a woman younger than 30 with Graves' hyperthyroidism.

There are many counts of this clonotype. V is TRBV11-3 and J is TRBJ2-7; D remains ambiguous. The germline V gene encodes CDR1 SGHNT and CDR2 YENEEA. Trimming left V 4 bases short and J 7 bases short, with 11 bases between. CDR3 length equals 12 residues. DNA for the CDR3: TGTGCCAGCAGCTATTCGGTTGGGGAGCAGTACTTC. This translates into CASSYSVGEQYF.

This clonotype was recorded at least ten times. The chain couples TRBV12-3 or TRBV12-4 to TRBJ2-7; TRBD1 or TRBD2 may be the D gene (5 bases each). Trimming took off 4 bases at V and 0 bases at J, with 7 bases between the two ends. This CDR3 contains 13 residues. The CDR3 is CASSWGTSYEQYF. In DNA form, the CDR3 reads TGTGCCAGCAGTTGGGGGACCTCCTACGAGCAGTACTTC.

A few counts support this clonotype. In DNA, the CDR3 is TGTGCCAGCAGCCGGCGACCGGGACTAGCGGGAGAACACGAGCAGTACTTC. Translating it yields CASSRRPGLAGEHEQYF. This chain connects TRBV3-1 to TRBJ2-7; TRBD2 matches 14 bases. Germline V CDR1 and CDR2: LGHDT, YNNKEL (reference sequence). Losses at the gene ends were 4 bases for V and 5 bases for J; bases not matched to a gene: 10. This CDR3 comprises 17 residues.

This clonotype came up many times. The chain joins TRBV5-1 to TRBJ1-1; possibly TRBD1 for D (6 bases). Germline V CDR1 and CDR2: SGHRS, YFSETQ. The CDR3 totals 15 residues. With 2 bases removed from V and 2 bases from J, the gap between germline ends came to 13 bases. The CDR3 protein is CASSFRTAVNTEAFF. CDR3 coding DNA: TGCGCCAGCAGCTTTCGGACAGCTGTTAACACTGAAGCTTTCTTT.